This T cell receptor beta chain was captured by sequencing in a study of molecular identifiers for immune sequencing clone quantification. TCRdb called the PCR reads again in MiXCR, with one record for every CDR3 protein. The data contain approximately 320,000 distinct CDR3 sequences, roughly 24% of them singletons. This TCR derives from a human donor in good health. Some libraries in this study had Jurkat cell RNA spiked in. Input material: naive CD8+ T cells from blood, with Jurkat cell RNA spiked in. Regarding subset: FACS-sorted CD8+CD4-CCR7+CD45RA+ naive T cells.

DNA of the CDR3: TGTGCCAGTAGTATGTTCCAGGGCCACACCGGGGAGCTGTTTTTT. This gives the protein CASSMFQGHTGELFF. V gene TRBV19 combines with J gene TRBJ2-2; D might be TRBD1 (5 bases). This CDR3 contains 15 residues. Between the trimmed V and J ends, which lost 3 bases and 3 bases, there was a span of 11 bases. Germline CDR1 LNHDA, CDR2 SQIVND (reference sequence).